Listed here are 16 T cell receptor beta chains from one sample, sequenced in a study of radiotherapy plus CTLA-4 blockade in lung cancer. Data came from immunoSEQ multiplex PCR; TCRdb stores just in-frame clones and leaves some out. The table shows approximately 110,000 clones, with 70% to 85% occurring only once. This specimen consisted of peripheral blood, obtained from a patient treated with radiotherapy plus ipilimumab. These receptors were obtained from a human donor with non-small cell lung cancer that progressed on radiotherapy plus ipilimumab. Some clones in this sample may be carry-over from other donors' samples.

This sequence joins TRBV30 and TRBJ2-7; D is uncertain. V lost 3 bases, J lost 2 bases, and 11 bases lay in between. There are 13 residues in the CDR3. The germline V gene encodes CDR1 GTSNPN and CDR2 SVGIG (reference sequence). For the CDR3, the DNA is TGTGCCTGGAGGCCAAGGCATACCTACGAGCAGTACTTC. Encoded protein: CAWRPRHTYEQYF.

The chain combines TRBV5-1 with TRBJ2-3, with a possible D match to TRBD2 (6 bases). Per germline, CDR1 SGHRS and CDR2 YFSETQ. This CDR3 region has 14 residues. Between the trimmed V and J ends, which lost 2 bases and 4 bases, there was a span of 11 bases. The CDR3 DNA sequence: TGCGCCAGCAGCTTTTCCGGGGGTTCAGATACGCAGTATTTT. Residues: CASSFSGGSDTQYF.

The chain recombines TRBV4-2 with TRBJ2-6; no clear D gene. The CDR3 runs to 16 residues. Germline assignment: CDR1 LGHNA and CDR2 YNFKEQ. V was clipped by 0 bases and J by 1 base, with 7 bases between them. The CDR3, as DNA: TGTGCCAGCAGCCAAGAAATGGGTTCTGGGGCCAACGTCCTGACTTTC. As protein: CASSQEMGSGANVLTF.

This clone was picked up one time. This CDR3 reads CASSQDLEGGYTF. In DNA, the CDR3 is TGCGCCAGCAGCCAAGATCTGGAGGGAGGCTACACCTTC. The V gene is TRBV4-1, the J gene TRBJ1-2; D is unresolved. Deletions cut 0 bases from V and 8 bases from J, with 10 bases between. The germline CDR1 and CDR2 sequences are MGHRA and YSYEKL. The CDR3 covers 13 residues.

The rearrangement uses TRBV4-2 and TRBJ1-3; 10 nucleotides align to TRBD1. The CDR3 has 20 amino acids. Germline V lookup: CDR1 LGHNA, CDR2 YNFKEQ. The ends lost 5 bases at V and 8 bases at J; junction bases unmatched: 24. CDR3 sequence: CASSAGGGTGDLVAGDTIYF. CDR3 nucleotides: TGTGCCAGCAGCGCCGGAGGGGGGACAGGGGATCTCGTTGCGGGAGACACCATATATTTT.

The chain recombines TRBV7-9 with TRBJ1-2; TRBD1 matches 12 bases. This CDR3 is built from 19 residues. V was clipped by 2 bases and J by 2 bases; unmatched bases: 12. Germline CDR1 reads SEHNR; CDR2 reads FQNEAQ (reference sequence). The CDR3 reads CASSLSTGTGGWGNYGYTF. In DNA, the CDR3 is TGTGCCAGCAGCTTAAGTACGGGGACAGGGGGCTGGGGGAACTATGGCTACACCTTC.

The gene calls are TRBV6-1 and TRBJ1-4; TRBD1 matches at 8 bases. Unmatched junction bases numbered 5, after V lost 6 bases and J lost 8 bases. CDR1 is MNHNS and CDR2 is SASEGT in the germline V gene. The CDR3 is made up of 13 amino acids. CDR3 in DNA: TGTGCCAGCAGACGGACAGGGAAAGAAAAACTGTTTTTT. This codes for CASRRTGKEKLFF.

This chain links TRBV7-9 with TRBJ2-7; 10 positions match TRBD2. Unmatched junction bases numbered 5, after V lost 4 bases and J lost 5 bases. Germline V gene lookup returns CDR1 SEHNR and CDR2 FQNEAQ (reference sequence). This CDR3 is 14 amino acids long. The CDR3, as DNA: TGTGCCAGCAGCTCTAGCGGGGGTAAACACGAGCAGTACTTC. Translation gives CASSSSGGKHEQYF.

The rearrangement uses TRBV7-9 and TRBJ1-3, with TRBD1 matching over 7 bases. V shed 7 bases, J shed 0 bases, and the junction held 9 bases outside the gene matches. Germline V gene data show CDR1 as SEHNR and CDR2 as FQNEAQ (reference sequence). CDR3 size: 16 residues. The CDR3 region is CASNFFYRGSGNTIYF. The CDR3 coding sequence is TGTGCCAGCAACTTTTTCTACAGGGGCTCTGGAAACACCATATATTTT.

The chain has TRBV28 and TRBJ2-3, with 7 bases that match TRBD2. V was pared by 2 bases and J by 4 bases, with 3 bases of the junction left unmatched. This CDR3 comprises 14 residues. Germline assignment: CDR1 MDHEN and CDR2 SYDVKM. The CDR3 protein is CASSLAGEADTQYF. The CDR3 bases are TGTGCCAGCAGTTTAGCGGGGGAAGCAGATACGCAGTATTTT. Based on the CDR3 plus reference TRBV28 and TRBJ2-3, the full variable domain is DVKVTQSSRYLVKRTGEKVFLECVQDMDHENMFWYRQDPGLGLRLIYFSYDVKMKEKGDIPEGYSVSREKKERFSLILESASTNQTSMYLCASSLAGEADTQYFGPGTRLTVL.

This clone was counted a few times. The chain recombines TRBV5-4 with TRBJ1-3; 7 bases fit TRBD1. J lost 8 bases, V lost 0 bases, and 5 bases had no gene match. Germline V gene data show CDR1 as SGHNT and CDR2 as YYREEE (reference sequence). The CDR3 length is 14 residues. The CDR3 nucleotides are TGTGCCAGCAGCTTGGTTGCAGGGGGTGACACCATATATTTT. Protein: CASSLVAGGDTIYF.

In nucleotides, the CDR3 is TGTGCCAGCAGCCTAAACCCAAGGGACGAAAAACTGTTTTTT. Translating gives CASSLNPRDEKLFF. This chain links TRBV7-9 with TRBJ1-4; D might be TRBD1 (5 bases). This CDR3 spans 14 amino acids. In germline, CDR1 is SEHNR, CDR2 FQNEAQ (reference sequence). The V end was cut by 5 bases, the J end by 8 bases, with 15 bases between.

The V gene is TRBV6-7, the J gene TRBJ2-4; the D gene could be TRBD1 or TRBD2 (7 bases each). TRBV6-7 falls under the ORF class, with uncertain function. V lost 2 bases and J 0 bases, leaving 20 bases between the germline ends. The CDR3 covers 19 residues. DNA for the CDR3: TGTGCCAGCAGTTACCCCTGGGAGGGGGCTCTTGTAGCCAAAAACATTCAGTACTTC. It codes for CASSYPWEGALVAKNIQYF.

The V and J genes are TRBV5-6 and TRBJ2-4, with a possible D match to TRBD2 (5 bases). Germline CDR1 is SGHDT and CDR2 is YYEEEE. The CDR3 is 13 residues long. V was clipped by 1 base and J by 9 bases, with 11 bases between them. CDR3 residues: CASSLPLRGIQYF. The CDR3, as DNA: TGTGCCAGCAGCTTGCCCCTACGGGGCATTCAGTACTTC.

The gene calls are TRBV19 and TRBJ2-2, with D maybe TRBD2 (5 bases). Germline CDR1 is LNHDA and CDR2 is SQIVND (reference sequence). V lost 1 base to trimming and J lost 5 bases, with 8 bases between them. This CDR3 has 14 residues. DNA for the CDR3: TGTGCCAGTAGTATAGTCGCGGGTACCGGGGAGCTGTTTTTT. Its protein product is CASSIVAGTGELFF.

The chain employs TRBV7-2 and TRBJ2-5; D not certain. V lost 4 bases to trimming and J lost 4 bases, with 10 bases between them. There are 13 residues in the CDR3. Germline-derived CDR1 and CDR2 are SGHTA and FQGNSA. The DNA of the CDR3 is TGTGCCAGCAGCTCCGGAGCCGGAGAGACCCAGTACTTC. Protein product: CASSSGAGETQYF.